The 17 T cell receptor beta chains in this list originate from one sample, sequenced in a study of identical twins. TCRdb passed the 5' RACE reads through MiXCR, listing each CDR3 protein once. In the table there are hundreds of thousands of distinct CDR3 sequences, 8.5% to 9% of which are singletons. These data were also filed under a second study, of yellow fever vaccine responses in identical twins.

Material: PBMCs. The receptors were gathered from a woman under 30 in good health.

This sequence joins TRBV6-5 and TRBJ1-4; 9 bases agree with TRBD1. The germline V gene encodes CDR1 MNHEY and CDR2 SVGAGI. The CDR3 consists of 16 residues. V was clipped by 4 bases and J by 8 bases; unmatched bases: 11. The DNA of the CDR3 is TGTGCCAGCAGTTCAAGAACACAGGGGGCGAGGGAAAAACTGTTTTTT. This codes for CASSSRTQGAREKLFF.

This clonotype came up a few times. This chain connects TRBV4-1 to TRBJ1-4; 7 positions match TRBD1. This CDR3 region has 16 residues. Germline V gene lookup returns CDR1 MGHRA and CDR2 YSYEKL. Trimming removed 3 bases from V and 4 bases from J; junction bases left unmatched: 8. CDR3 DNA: TGCGCCAGCAGCCAGGCCCGGGGACAGCTTAATGAAAAACTGTTTTTT. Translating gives CASSQARGQLNEKLFF.

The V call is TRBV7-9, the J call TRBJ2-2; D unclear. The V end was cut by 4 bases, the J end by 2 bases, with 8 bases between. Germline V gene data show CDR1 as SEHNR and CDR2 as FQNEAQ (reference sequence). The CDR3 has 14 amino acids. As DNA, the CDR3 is TGTGCCAGCAGCTCGCGGAAAAACACCGGGGAGCTGTTTTTT. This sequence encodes CASSSRKNTGELFF.

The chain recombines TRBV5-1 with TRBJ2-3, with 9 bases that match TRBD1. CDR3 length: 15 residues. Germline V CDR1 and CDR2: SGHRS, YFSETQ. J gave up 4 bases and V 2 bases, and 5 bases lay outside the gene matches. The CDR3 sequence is CASSFGTGRSDTQYF. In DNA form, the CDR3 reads TGCGCCAGCAGCTTTGGGACAGGGCGGTCAGATACGCAGTATTTT.

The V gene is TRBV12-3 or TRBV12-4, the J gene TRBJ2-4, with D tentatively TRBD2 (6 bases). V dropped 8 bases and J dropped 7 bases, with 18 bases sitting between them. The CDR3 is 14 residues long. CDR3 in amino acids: CASALGGIRNIQYF. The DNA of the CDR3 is TGTGCCAGCGCACTTGGAGGGATTCGGAACATTCAGTACTTC.

This chain's CDR3 is CATSPDRDYGYTF. The CDR3, as DNA: TGTGCCACCAGCCCGGACAGGGACTATGGCTACACCTTC. The rearrangement links TRBV15 to TRBJ1-2; 8 bases are shared with TRBD1. The trim removed 5 bases at V and 3 bases at J, leaving 2 bases unmatched. This CDR3 has 13 residues. Germline lookup yields CDR1 LNHNV and CDR2 YYDKDF (reference sequence). Filled out from reference TRBV15 and TRBJ1-2, the complete variable domain reads DAMVIQNPRYQVTQFGKPVTLSCSQTLNHNVMYWYQQKSSQAPKLLFHYYDKDFNNEADTPDNFQSRRPNTSFCFLDIRSPGLGDTAMYLCATSPDRDYGYTFGSGTRLTVV.

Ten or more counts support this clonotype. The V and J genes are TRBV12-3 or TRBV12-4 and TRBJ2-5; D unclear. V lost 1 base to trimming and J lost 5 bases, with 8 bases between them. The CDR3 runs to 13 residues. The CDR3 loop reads CASSLVRSETQYF. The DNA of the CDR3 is TGTGCCAGCAGTTTAGTGAGATCTGAGACCCAGTACTTC.

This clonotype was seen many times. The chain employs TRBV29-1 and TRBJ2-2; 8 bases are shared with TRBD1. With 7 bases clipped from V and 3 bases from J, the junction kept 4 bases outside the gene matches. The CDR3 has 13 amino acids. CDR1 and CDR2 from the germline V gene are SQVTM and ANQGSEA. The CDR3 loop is CSATGGHTGELFF. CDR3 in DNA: TGCAGCGCCACAGGGGGGCACACCGGGGAGCTGTTTTTT.

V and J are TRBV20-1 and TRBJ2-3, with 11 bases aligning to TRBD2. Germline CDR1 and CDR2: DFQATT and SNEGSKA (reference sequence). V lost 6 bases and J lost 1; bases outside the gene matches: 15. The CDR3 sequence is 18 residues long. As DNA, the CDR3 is TGCAGTGCCCTAGTCGGGTCTAGCGGGAGGACCCGCACAGATACGCAGTATTTT. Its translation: CSALVGSSGRTRTDTQYF.

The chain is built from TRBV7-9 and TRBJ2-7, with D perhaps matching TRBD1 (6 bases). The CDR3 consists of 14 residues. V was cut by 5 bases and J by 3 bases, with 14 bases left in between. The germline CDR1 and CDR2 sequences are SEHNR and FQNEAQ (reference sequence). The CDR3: CASSAEQGFYEQYF. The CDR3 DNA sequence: TGTGCCAGCAGCGCCGAACAGGGTTTCTACGAGCAGTACTTC. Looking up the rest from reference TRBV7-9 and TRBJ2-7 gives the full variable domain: DTGVSQNPRHKITKRGQNVTFRCDPISEHNRLYWYRQTLGQGPEFLTYFQNEAQLEKSRLLSDRFSAERPKGSFSTLEIQRTEQGDSAMYLCASSAEQGFYEQYFGPGTRLTVT.

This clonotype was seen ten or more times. The DNA of the CDR3 is TGCGCCAGCAGCACACGGACAGGGGAAGAGACCCAGTACTTC. This translates into CASSTRTGEETQYF. The chain joins TRBV5-1 to TRBJ2-5; TRBD1 agrees at 9 bases. The CDR3 extends over 14 amino acids. With V trimmed by 4 bases and J by 3 bases, 4 bases remained unmatched. Germline assignment: CDR1 SGHRS and CDR2 YFSETQ.

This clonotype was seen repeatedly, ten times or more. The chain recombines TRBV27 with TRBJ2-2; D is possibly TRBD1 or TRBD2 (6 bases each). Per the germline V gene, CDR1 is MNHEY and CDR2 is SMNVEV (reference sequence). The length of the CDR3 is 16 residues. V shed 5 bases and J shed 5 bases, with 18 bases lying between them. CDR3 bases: TGTGCCAGCAGTACCCCAAGGAGGGGGTGGACCGGGGAGCTGTTTTTT. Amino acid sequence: CASSTPRRGWTGELFF.

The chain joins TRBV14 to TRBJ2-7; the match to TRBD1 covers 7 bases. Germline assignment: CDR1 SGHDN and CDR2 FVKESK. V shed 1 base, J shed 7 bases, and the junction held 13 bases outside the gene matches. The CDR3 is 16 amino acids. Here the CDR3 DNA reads TGTGCCAGCAGCCAAGCGGGAAGGGGGCGAGCGAGTGAGCAGTACTTC. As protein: CASSQAGRGRASEQYF.

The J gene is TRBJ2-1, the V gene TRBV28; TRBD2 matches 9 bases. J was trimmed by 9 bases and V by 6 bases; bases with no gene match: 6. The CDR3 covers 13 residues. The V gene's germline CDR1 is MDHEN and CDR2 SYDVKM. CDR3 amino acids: CASRGPSGVEQFF. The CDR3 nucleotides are TGTGCCAGCAGAGGCCCTAGCGGGGTTGAGCAGTTCTTC.

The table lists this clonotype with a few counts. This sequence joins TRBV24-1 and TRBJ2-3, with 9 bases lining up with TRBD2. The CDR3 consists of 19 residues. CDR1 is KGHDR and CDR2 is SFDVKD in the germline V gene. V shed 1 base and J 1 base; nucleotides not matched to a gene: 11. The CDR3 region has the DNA TGTGCCACCAGTGATTTCCCCATCCCCCGACTAGCGGGCACAGATACGCAGTATTTT. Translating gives CATSDFPIPRLAGTDTQYF.

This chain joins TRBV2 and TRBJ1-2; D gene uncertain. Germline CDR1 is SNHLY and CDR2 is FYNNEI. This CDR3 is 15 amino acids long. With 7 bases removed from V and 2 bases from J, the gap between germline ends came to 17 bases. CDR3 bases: TGTGCCAGCACCGTTGTTCGGGGATCCAACTATGGCTACACCTTC. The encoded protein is CASTVVRGSNYGYTF.

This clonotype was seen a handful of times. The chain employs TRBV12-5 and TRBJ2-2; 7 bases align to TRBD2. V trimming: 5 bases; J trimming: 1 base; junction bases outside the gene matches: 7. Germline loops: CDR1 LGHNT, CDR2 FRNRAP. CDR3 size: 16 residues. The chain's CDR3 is CASGPDTSVNTGELFF. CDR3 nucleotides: TGTGCTAGTGGTCCGGATACTAGCGTGAACACCGGGGAGCTGTTTTTT.